These 9 T cell receptor beta chains share one sample of origin, sequenced in a study of PD-L1 blockade in urothelial cancer. Method: immunoSEQ multiplex PCR; TCRdb's copy keeps in-frame clones and lacks some. The repertoire holds 60,000 or so clones, about four fifths seen once, with approximately 4.7% in the top ten. Sequencing was performed on PBMCs, taken around atezolizumab (anti-PD-L1) treatment. The receptor source for this set is a man aged 70 or older with urothelial cancer.

The CDR3 is CASSVLLHSTDTQYF. CDR3 DNA sequence: TGTGCCAGCAGCGTACTACTTCATTCCACAGATACGCAGTATTTT. The rearrangement links TRBV5-4 to TRBJ2-3; D is unresolved. The CDR3 consists of 15 residues. Between the trimmed V and J ends, which lost 4 bases and 2 bases, there was a span of 14 bases. The germline V gene has CDR1 SGHNT and CDR2 YYREEE (reference sequence).

The chain employs TRBV2 and TRBJ1-2; TRBD1 agrees at 11 bases. The germline V gene has CDR1 SNHLY and CDR2 FYNNEI. The length of the CDR3 is 16 residues. V lost 3 bases and J lost 4; bases outside the gene matches: 7. CDR3 DNA: TGTGCCAGCAGTGATGCCGGGACAGGGGGACTCTATGGCTACACCTTC. Residues: CASSDAGTGGLYGYTF.

The chain combines TRBV5-1 with TRBJ2-7; 8 nucleotides align to TRBD1. Trimming removed 5 bases from V and 4 bases from J; junction bases left unmatched: 11. The CDR3 runs 15 residues. From germline, CDR1 is SGHRS and CDR2 YFSETQ. Here the CDR3 DNA reads TGCGCCAGCAGTATAAGCACAGGGGGATATTACGAGCAGTACTTC. Protein product: CASSISTGGYYEQYF.

This clone has more than one count but fewer than ten. Other DNA variants within this sample encode the same CDR3. The chain combines TRBV6-5 with TRBJ2-3, with TRBD1 matching over 7 bases. V trimming: 6 bases; J trimming: 1 base; junction bases outside the gene matches: 4. Germline CDR1 and CDR2: MNHEY and SVGAGI. There are 14 residues in the CDR3. CDR3 nucleotides: TGTGCCAGCAGCCTCGGACAGGGCACAGATACGCAGTATTTT. Translation gives CASSLGQGTDTQYF.

This rearrangement joins TRBV18 to TRBJ1-5; D gene ambiguous. V shed 6 bases and J shed 2 bases, with 11 bases lying between them. The CDR3 consists of 14 residues. Germline-derived CDR1 and CDR2 are KGHSH and LQKENI. The CDR3 region has the DNA TGTGCCAGCTCTCCGACGGGTCGCAATCAGCCCCAGCATTTT. It yields the protein CASSPTGRNQPQHF.

This clone came up once. The chain is built from TRBV4-1 and TRBJ2-3, with 10 bases that match TRBD2. The germline V gene has CDR1 MGHRA and CDR2 YSYEKL. The CDR3 totals 18 residues. V lost 0 bases, J lost 3 bases, and 9 bases stayed unmatched. As DNA, the CDR3 is TGCGCCAGCAGCCAAGACGCAGCGGGAGGGCCTACGACAGATACGCAGTATTTT. It specifies CASSQDAAGGPTTDTQYF.

The chain joins TRBV7-2 to TRBJ1-2, with 7 bases matching TRBD1. This CDR3 contains 15 residues. Trimming at V came to 0 bases and at J to 2 bases, leaving 3 bases not matched to a gene. Germline V lookup: CDR1 SGHTA, CDR2 FQGNSA. The CDR3 region has the DNA TGTGCCAGCAGCTTAGCGTCAGGGGGAAACTATGGCTACACCTTC. This translates into CASSLASGGNYGYTF.

This chain joins TRBV5-4 and TRBJ1-1; 9 bases fit TRBD1. V lost 3 bases and J lost 13; bases outside the gene matches: 19. Germline V CDR1 and CDR2: SGHNT, YYREEE (reference sequence). The CDR3 is 16 residues long. The CDR3 region has the DNA TGTGCCAGCAGCTCTGGACAGGGGAGAGCGACGAGCGGGAGTTTCTTT. Protein: CASSSGQGRATSGSFF.

This clone was counted once. This chain connects TRBV18 to TRBJ2-7, with 8 bases identical to TRBD1. J gave up 4 bases and V 3 bases, and 8 bases lay outside the gene matches. The CDR3 spans 15 residues. Germline values: CDR1 KGHSH, CDR2 LQKENI. The CDR3 loop reads CASSPRQGLSYEQYF. The CDR3 region has the DNA TGTGCCAGCTCACCCCGACAGGGGCTATCGTACGAGCAGTACTTC.